Each of the 23 T cell receptor beta chains below was sequenced from the same sample in a study of OX40 agonist ivuxolimab in advanced cancers. Libraries were prepared by immunoSEQ multiplex PCR; TCRdb keeps only in-frame clonotypes and omits some of them. Found here are around 46,000 clones, about 89% of them singletons; the top ten hold around an eighth. This specimen was CD4+ or CD8+ T cells sorted from blood, taken in a trial of the OX40 agonist ivuxolimab. All receptors come from an adult with an advanced solid tumor such as melanoma, head and neck, liver or kidney cancer.

The rearrangement joins TRBV9 to TRBJ2-7, with 8 bases that match TRBD1. Per the germline V gene, CDR1 is SGDLS and CDR2 is YYNGEE. The CDR3 totals 15 residues. With 0 bases clipped from V and 1 base from J, the junction kept 3 bases outside the gene matches. The CDR3, as DNA: TGTGCCAGCAGCGTAGAAGGACAGGGTTCCTACGAGCAGTACTTC. This sequence encodes CASSVEGQGSYEQYF.

Here the CDR3 DNA reads TGTGCCAGCTCTACTCCGGGACAGGGCTCCCACTGGTTCTTC. This encodes CASSTPGQGSHWFF. The gene calls are TRBV2 and TRBJ2-1; 9 nucleotides agree with TRBD1. This CDR3 has 14 residues. CDR1 SNHLY and CDR2 FYNNEI come from the germline V gene. J lost 15 bases, V lost 8 bases, and 17 bases had no gene match.

This chain uses TRBV5-6 with TRBJ2-1; D gene uncertain. Looked up from germline, CDR1 is SGHDT and CDR2 is YYEEEE. Trimming pared 3 bases from V and 5 bases from J, leaving 9 bases between. The length of the CDR3 is 13 residues. The DNA for the CDR3 is TGTGCCAGCAGCTCCTTGGTGGACAATGAGCAGTTCTTC. It translates to CASSSLVDNEQFF.

This clone has only a few counts. CDR3 sequence: CASSQDAEEPQHF. The CDR3 DNA reads as TGCGCCAGCAGCCAAGATGCAGAGGAGCCCCAGCATTTT. The chain carries TRBV4-1 and TRBJ1-5; no reliable D call. Germline loops: CDR1 MGHRA, CDR2 YSYEKL. Trimming removed 0 bases from V and 8 bases from J, with 8 bases in between. The CDR3 has 13 residues.

V and J are TRBV28 and TRBJ2-3; TRBD1 agrees at 7 bases. Trimming removed 6 bases from V and 5 bases from J; junction bases left unmatched: 11. The germline gives CDR1 MDHEN, CDR2 SYDVKM. CDR3 length equals 15 residues. Here the CDR3 reads CASSRQGINLDTQYF. DNA for the CDR3: TGTGCCAGCAGCCGACAGGGAATTAACTTAGATACGCAGTATTTT.

This chain connects TRBV15 to TRBJ2-5; D gene unclear. Per the germline V gene, CDR1 is LNHNV and CDR2 is YYDKDF (reference sequence). The V end lost 6 bases, the J end lost 4 bases, and 12 bases lay between the germline ends. CDR3 length: 13 residues. CDR3 in amino acids: CATSRKWGETQYF. The CDR3 nucleotides are TGTGCCACCAGTCGGAAATGGGGAGAGACCCAGTACTTC. The complete variable domain, with remaining parts taken from reference TRBV15 and TRBJ2-5, reads DAMVIQNPRYQVTQFGKPVTLSCSQTLNHNVMYWYQQKSSQAPKLLFHYYDKDFNNEADTPDNFQSRRPNTSFCFLDIRSPGLGDTAMYLCATSRKWGETQYFGPGTRLLVL.

The gene calls are TRBV2 and TRBJ2-7, with D maybe TRBD2 (5 bases). In germline, CDR1 is SNHLY, CDR2 FYNNEI. This CDR3 region has 13 residues. Trimming stripped 2 bases from V and 2 bases from J, with 7 bases between. Here the CDR3 reads CASSERGTYEQYF. The DNA for the CDR3 is TGTGCCAGCAGTGAAAGAGGGACCTACGAGCAGTACTTC. Using reference TRBV2 and TRBJ2-7 for the parts outside the CDR3, the full variable domain is EPEVTQTPSHQVTQMGQEVILRCVPISNHLYFYWYRQILGQKVEFLVSFYNNEISEKSEIFDDQFSVERPDGSNFTLKIRSTKLEDSAMYFCASSERGTYEQYFGPGTRLTVT.

V and J are TRBV11-2 and TRBJ1-1; TRBD1 aligns across 7 bases. The CDR3 contains 15 residues. Germline V CDR1 and CDR2: SGHAT, FQNNGV. V gave up 1 base and J gave up 5 bases; unmatched junction bases: 7. CDR3 sequence: CASSLGATGWTEAFF. The CDR3 nucleotides are TGTGCCAGCAGCTTAGGCGCGACAGGGTGGACTGAAGCTTTCTTT.

The chain is built from TRBV19 and TRBJ1-1; no clear D. CDR3 length equals 12 residues. V was clipped by 3 bases and J by 5 bases, with 7 bases between them. Looked up from germline, CDR1 is LNHDA and CDR2 is SQIVND (reference sequence). CDR3 residues: CASSIGSTEAFF. The CDR3 DNA follows: TGTGCCAGTAGTATCGGAAGTACTGAAGCTTTCTTT.

V gene TRBV28 combines with J gene TRBJ2-1, with no clear D. Germline CDR1 is MDHEN and CDR2 is SYDVKM. The V end lost 3 bases, the J end lost 8 bases, and 8 bases lay between the germline ends. The CDR3 consists of 12 residues. The CDR3 reads CASSLLPHEQFF. The CDR3 DNA follows: TGTGCCAGCAGTTTGCTTCCTCATGAGCAGTTCTTC.

This clone was observed a handful of times. V usage is TRBV9 and J usage is TRBJ1-1; no clear D gene. Trimming stripped 2 bases from V and 4 bases from J, with 12 bases between. The CDR3 loop spans 14 amino acids. The germline V gene encodes CDR1 SGDLS and CDR2 YYNGEE. The CDR3 here is CASSVGSMGTEAFF. The CDR3 coding sequence is TGTGCCAGCAGCGTGGGATCTATGGGCACTGAAGCTTTCTTT.

This clone has more than one count but fewer than ten. This chain uses TRBV14 with TRBJ1-1; 9 bases fit TRBD1. V shed 4 bases and J 4 bases; nucleotides not matched to a gene: 10. CDR3 size: 16 residues. CDR1 is SGHDN, CDR2 FVKESK, per germline. CDR3 in amino acids: CASSPLPGQGVTEAFF. The CDR3 DNA reads as TGTGCCAGCAGCCCCCTTCCGGGACAGGGAGTCACTGAAGCTTTCTTT.

The gene calls are TRBV7-9 and TRBJ1-5; maybe TRBD1 (6 bases). The CDR3 runs 13 residues. Germline loops: CDR1 SEHNR, CDR2 FQNEAQ (reference sequence). Trimming took 3 bases from V and 5 from J, leaving 8 bases between them. CDR3 amino acids: CASSLGGHQPQHF. The CDR3 DNA reads as TGTGCCAGCAGCTTGGGGGGGCATCAGCCCCAGCATTTT.

The chain joins TRBV14 to TRBJ2-1; 8 bases match TRBD2. V shed 0 bases and J 7 bases; nucleotides not matched to a gene: 8. The germline CDR1 and CDR2 sequences are SGHDN and FVKESK. The CDR3 is 16 amino acids. CDR3 nucleotide sequence: TGTGCCAGCAGCCAAGAATTACTAGCGGTGGGGAATGAGCAGTTCTTC. This translates into CASSQELLAVGNEQFF.

V and J are TRBV7-7 and TRBJ2-3; the match to TRBD1 covers 8 bases. Trimming cost V 5 bases and J 6 bases; bases outside gene matches: 4. This CDR3 has 13 amino acids. Germline V gene sequence: CDR1 SSHAT, CDR2 FNYEAQ (reference sequence). The CDR3 DNA is TGTGCCAGCAGCCAGGGGGCACCCGATACGCAGTATTTT. Its protein is CASSQGAPDTQYF.

The chain couples TRBV7-2 to TRBJ2-2; no definite D call. Germline lookup yields CDR1 SGHTA and CDR2 FQGNSA. Trimming cost V 9 bases and J 0 bases, with 11 bases left between them. The CDR3 totals 14 residues. In nucleotides, the CDR3 is TGTGCCAGAGAGCAACCCACGAACACCGGGGAGCTGTTTTTT. This sequence encodes CAREQPTNTGELFF.

This chain uses TRBV27 with TRBJ2-3, with TRBD2 matching 7 bases. Germline loops: CDR1 MNHEY, CDR2 SMNVEV (reference sequence). V was pared by 5 bases and J by 3 bases, with 8 bases of the junction left unmatched. The length of the CDR3 is 15 residues. The CDR3 DNA reads as TGTGCCAGCAGTCGAGTAGTGGGGGGGACAGATACGCAGTATTTT. The encoded protein is CASSRVVGGTDTQYF.

V is TRBV7-9 and J is TRBJ2-5; D remains ambiguous. The CDR3 contains 15 residues. The V gene's germline CDR1 is SEHNR and CDR2 FQNEAQ (reference sequence). Trimming took off 1 base at V and 4 bases at J, with 13 bases between the two ends. For the CDR3, the DNA is TGTGCCAGCAGCTTAGTGGGCCAGGTTGGAGAGACCCAGTACTTC. Translated: CASSLVGQVGETQYF. The full variable domain, with the rest looked up from reference TRBV7-9 and TRBJ2-5, is DTGVSQNPRHKITKRGQNVTFRCDPISEHNRLYWYRQTLGQGPEFLTYFQNEAQLEKSRLLSDRFSAERPKGSFSTLEIQRTEQGDSAMYLCASSLVGQVGETQYFGPGTRLLVL.

The rearrangement links TRBV7-9 to TRBJ2-5; tentatively, D is TRBD1 or TRBD2 (5 bases each). Per the germline V gene, CDR1 is SEHNR and CDR2 is FQNEAQ (reference sequence). CDR3 length: 13 amino acids. Trimming took off 2 bases at V and 8 bases at J, with 12 bases between the two ends. DNA of the CDR3: TGTGCCAGCAGCTTAACCACTGGGGGAACCCAGTACTTC. Translated, it gives CASSLTTGGTQYF.

V and J are TRBV18 and TRBJ2-7; 10 bases line up with TRBD2. There are 15 residues in the CDR3. Germline V gives CDR1 KGHSH, CDR2 LQKENI. With V trimmed by 1 base and J by 6 bases, 6 bases remained unmatched. The CDR3 DNA reads as TGTGCCAGCTCACCACTTACTAGCGGGGTAACCGAGCAGTACTTC. This translates into CASSPLTSGVTEQYF.

The chain carries TRBV28 and TRBJ2-7; 8 nucleotides line up with TRBD1. Trimming cost V 3 bases and J 2 bases; bases outside gene matches: 3. Germline CDR1 is MDHEN and CDR2 is SYDVKM. The CDR3 spans 14 residues. The CDR3 here is CASSLGQVAYEQYF. The CDR3 DNA follows: TGTGCCAGCAGTTTGGGACAGGTGGCCTACGAGCAGTACTTC.

The chain combines TRBV5-1 with TRBJ1-1; D is undetermined. CDR3 length: 15 residues. Trimming removed 2 bases at V and 0 bases at J, with 11 bases between. Germline V gives CDR1 SGHRS, CDR2 YFSETQ. The CDR3: CASSFGWGMNTEAFF. CDR3 nucleotide sequence: TGCGCCAGCAGCTTCGGCTGGGGTATGAACACTGAAGCTTTCTTT.

The CDR3 loop is CASSYGTGDQETQYF. The DNA of the CDR3 is TGTGCCAGCAGTTACGGAACCGGGGACCAAGAGACCCAGTACTTC. The V call is TRBV6-6, the J call TRBJ2-5, with D possibly matching TRBD2 (5 bases). There are 15 residues in the CDR3. The ends were cut back, 2 bases at V and 0 bases at J, with 10 bases in the middle. Germline V CDR1 and CDR2: MNHNY, SVGAGI (reference sequence).